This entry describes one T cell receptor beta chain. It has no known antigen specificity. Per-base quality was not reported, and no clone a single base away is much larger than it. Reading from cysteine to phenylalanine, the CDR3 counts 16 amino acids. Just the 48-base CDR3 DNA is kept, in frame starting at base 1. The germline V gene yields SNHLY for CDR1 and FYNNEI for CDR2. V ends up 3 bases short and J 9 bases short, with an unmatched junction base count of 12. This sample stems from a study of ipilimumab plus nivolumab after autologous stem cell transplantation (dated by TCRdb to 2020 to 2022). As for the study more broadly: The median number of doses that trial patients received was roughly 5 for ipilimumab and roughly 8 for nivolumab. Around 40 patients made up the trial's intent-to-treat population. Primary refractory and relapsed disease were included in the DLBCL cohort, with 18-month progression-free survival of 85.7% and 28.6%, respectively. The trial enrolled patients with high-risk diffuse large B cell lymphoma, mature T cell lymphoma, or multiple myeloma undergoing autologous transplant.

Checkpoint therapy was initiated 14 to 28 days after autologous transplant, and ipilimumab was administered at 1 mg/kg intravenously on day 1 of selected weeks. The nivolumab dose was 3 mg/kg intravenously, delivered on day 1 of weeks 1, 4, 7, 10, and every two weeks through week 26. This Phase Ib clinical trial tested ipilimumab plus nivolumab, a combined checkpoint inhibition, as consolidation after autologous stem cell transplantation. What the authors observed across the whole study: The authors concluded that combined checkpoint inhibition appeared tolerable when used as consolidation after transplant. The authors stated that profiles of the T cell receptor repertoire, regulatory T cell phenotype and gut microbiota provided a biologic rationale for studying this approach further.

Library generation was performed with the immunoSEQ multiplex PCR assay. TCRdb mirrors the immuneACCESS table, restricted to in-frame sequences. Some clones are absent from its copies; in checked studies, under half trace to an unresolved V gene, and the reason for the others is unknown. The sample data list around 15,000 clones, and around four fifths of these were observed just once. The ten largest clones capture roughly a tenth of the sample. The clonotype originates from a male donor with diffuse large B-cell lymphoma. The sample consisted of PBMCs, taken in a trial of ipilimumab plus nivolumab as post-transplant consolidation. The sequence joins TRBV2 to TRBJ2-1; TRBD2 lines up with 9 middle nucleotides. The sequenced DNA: TGTGCCAGCAGTGATGGTAGCGGGGGCCTTCCGATTGAGCAGTTCTTC. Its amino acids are CASSDGSGGLPIEQFF.